This TCR beta chain emerged from a study of blood T cell repertoires in COVID-19. CDR3 size: 16 residues. Per the germline V gene, CDR1 is MNHEY and CDR2 is SVGEGT. V shed 4 bases and J 5 bases; nucleotides not matched to a gene: 9. Assay: immunoSEQ multiplex PCR; the TCRdb copy retains only in-frame clones and omits some. This sample has approximately 170,000 clones, with roughly four fifths found just once. This receptor was obtained from a man between 65 and 85 years old who had recovered from COVID-19. This rearrangement joins TRBV6-2 or TRBV6-3 to TRBJ1-5, with 9 bases fitting TRBD1. The specimen sequenced was peripheral blood. Here the CDR3 reads CASSSFKDRGDQPQHF. The CDR3 coding sequence is TGTGCCAGCAGTTCGTTCAAGGACAGGGGAGATCAGCCCCAGCATTTT.